This TCR beta chain was recorded in a study of long-term antiretroviral therapy in people with HIV. From each donor, at least one pre-ART PBMC sample and at least two post-ART PBMC samples were obtained. This CDR3 contains 16 residues. Deletions cut 7 bases from V and 1 base from J, with 19 bases between. Germline V gene data show CDR1 as MDHEN and CDR2 as SYDVKM. This clone was detected only a few times. Its target is not known. The run of the v3.0 immunoSEQ assay was at survey level. Only in-frame clones appear in the TCRdb table, and some are missing; sequencing was by immunoSEQ multiplex PCR. The repertoire holds about 21,000 clones, with roughly four fifths as singletons. Study results and caveats: Repertoires from HIV showed CDR3 length ranges narrower than those of controls.

The receptor was derived from a man aged 45-60 years with HIV. This chain connects TRBV28 to TRBJ1-1; the D gene is possibly TRBD1 (6 bases). Material: unsorted PBMCs, obtained 2.2 years after starting antiretroviral therapy. CDR3 bases: TGTGCCAGCACCCCCGGGGGCAGTCAGGGGAACACTGAAGCTTTCTTT. Translating gives CASTPGGSQGNTEAFF.